The T cell receptor (beta chain) described here comes from a study of human T cells and chemical hapten exposure. TCRdb passed the RACE reads through MiXCR, listing each CDR3 protein once. The sample yields some 79,000 distinct CDR3 sequences, 9.5% to 14% seen once. Time point: patch test 3, about 24 weeks after DPC sensitization. Treatment in this sample: therapeutic diphenylcyclopropenone sensitization with weekly scalp DPC. This CDR3 contains 15 residues. Between the trimmed V and J ends, which lost 2 bases and 0 bases, there was a span of 10 bases. The V gene's germline CDR1 is GTSNPN and CDR2 SVGIG (reference sequence).

The chain joins TRBV30 to TRBJ1-4; no definite D call. The starting material was whole blood, obtained in connection with sensitization to the hapten diphenylcyclopropenone (DPC). This clonotype was obtained from a woman in her fifties or sixties with alopecia areata. Some clones in this sample may be carry-over from other donors' samples. CDR3 coding DNA: TGTGCCTGGAGTAGCCAGAGTCCAACTAATGAAAAACTGTTTTTT. Translating it yields CAWSSQSPTNEKLFF.